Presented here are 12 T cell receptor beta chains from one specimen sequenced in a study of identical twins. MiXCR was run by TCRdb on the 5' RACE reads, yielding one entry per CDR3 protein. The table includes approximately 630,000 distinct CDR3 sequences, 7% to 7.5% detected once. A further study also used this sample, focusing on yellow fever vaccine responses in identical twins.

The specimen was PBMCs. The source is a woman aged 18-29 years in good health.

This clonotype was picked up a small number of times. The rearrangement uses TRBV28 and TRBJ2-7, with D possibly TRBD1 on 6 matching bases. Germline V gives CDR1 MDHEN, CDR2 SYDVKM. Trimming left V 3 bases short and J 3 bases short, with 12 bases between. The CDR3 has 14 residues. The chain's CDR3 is CASSFSAGDYEQYF. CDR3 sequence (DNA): TGTGCCAGCAGTTTTTCGGCAGGGGACTACGAGCAGTACTTC.

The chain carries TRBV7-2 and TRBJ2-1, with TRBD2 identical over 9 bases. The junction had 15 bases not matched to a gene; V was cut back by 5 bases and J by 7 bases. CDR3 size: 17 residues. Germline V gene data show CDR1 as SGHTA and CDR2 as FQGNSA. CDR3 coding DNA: TGTGCCAGCAGCCCAGCTAGCGGGATGGGGGCTCCAAATGAGCAGTTCTTC. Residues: CASSPASGMGAPNEQFF.

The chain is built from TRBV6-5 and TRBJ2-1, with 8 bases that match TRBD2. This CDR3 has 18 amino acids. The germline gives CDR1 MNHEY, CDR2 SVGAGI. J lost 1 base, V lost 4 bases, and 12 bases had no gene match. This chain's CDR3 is CASSSPSLRGESYNEQFF. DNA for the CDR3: TGTGCCAGCAGTTCCCCAAGCCTGCGGGGGGAATCCTACAATGAGCAGTTCTTC.

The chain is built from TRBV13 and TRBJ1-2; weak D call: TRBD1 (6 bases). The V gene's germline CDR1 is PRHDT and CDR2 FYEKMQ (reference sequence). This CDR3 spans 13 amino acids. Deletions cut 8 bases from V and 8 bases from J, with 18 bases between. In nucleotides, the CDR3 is TGTGCCAGCTTTTTGACCCAGGGGTCGGGCTACACCTTC. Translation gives CASFLTQGSGYTF. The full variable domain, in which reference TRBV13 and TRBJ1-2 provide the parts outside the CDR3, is AAGVIQSPRHLIKEKRETATLKCYPIPRHDTVYWYQQGPGQDPQFLISFYEKMQSDKGSIPDRFSAQQFSDYHSELNMSSLELGDSALYFCASFLTQGSGYTFGSGTRLTVV.

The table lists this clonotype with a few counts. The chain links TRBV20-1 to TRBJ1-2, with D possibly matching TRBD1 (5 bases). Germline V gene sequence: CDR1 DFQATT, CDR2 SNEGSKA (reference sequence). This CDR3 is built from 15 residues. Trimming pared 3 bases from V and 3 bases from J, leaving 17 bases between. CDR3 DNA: TGCAGTGCTAGGGACCGGGGAGGGGCTGACTATGGCTACACCTTC. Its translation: CSARDRGGADYGYTF.

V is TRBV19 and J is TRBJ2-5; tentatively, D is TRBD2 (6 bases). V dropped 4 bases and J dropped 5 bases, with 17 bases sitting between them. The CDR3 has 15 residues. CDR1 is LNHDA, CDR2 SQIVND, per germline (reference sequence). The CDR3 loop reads CASSTETSGSETQYF. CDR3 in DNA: TGTGCCAGTAGTACCGAGACTAGTGGATCGGAGACCCAGTACTTC.

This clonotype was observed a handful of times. The CDR3 here is CASSQGVRYQPQHF. CDR3 DNA sequence: TGTGCCAGCAGCCAAGGGGTTAGGTATCAGCCCCAGCATTTT. The chain links TRBV3-1 to TRBJ1-5; no firm D call. The CDR3 contains 14 residues. V lost 1 base and J lost 5, with 9 bases in between. Germline CDR1 and CDR2: LGHDT and YNNKEL (reference sequence).

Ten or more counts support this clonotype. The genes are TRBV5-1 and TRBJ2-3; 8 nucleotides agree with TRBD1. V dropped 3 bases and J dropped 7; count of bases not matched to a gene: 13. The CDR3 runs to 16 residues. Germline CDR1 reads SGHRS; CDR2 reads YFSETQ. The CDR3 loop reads CASSYTAGGAVNTQYF. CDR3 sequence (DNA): TGCGCCAGCAGCTATACGGCAGGGGGCGCGGTGAATACGCAGTATTTT. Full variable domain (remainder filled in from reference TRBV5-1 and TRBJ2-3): KAGVTQTPRYLIKTRGQQVTLSCSPISGHRSVSWYQQTPGQGLQFLFEYFSETQRNKGNFPGRFSGRQFSNSRSEMNVSTLELGDSALYLCASSYTAGGAVNTQYFGPGTRLTVL.

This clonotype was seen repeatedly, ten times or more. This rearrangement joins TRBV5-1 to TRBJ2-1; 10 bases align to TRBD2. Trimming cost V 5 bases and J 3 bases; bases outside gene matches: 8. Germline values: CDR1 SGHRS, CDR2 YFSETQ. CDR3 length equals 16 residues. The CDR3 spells CASSKASGSFYNEQFF. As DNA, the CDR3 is TGCGCCAGCAGTAAAGCTAGCGGGAGCTTCTACAATGAGCAGTTCTTC. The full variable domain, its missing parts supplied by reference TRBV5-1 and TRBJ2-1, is KAGVTQTPRYLIKTRGQQVTLSCSPISGHRSVSWYQQTPGQGLQFLFEYFSETQRNKGNFPGRFSGRQFSNSRSEMNVSTLELGDSALYLCASSKASGSFYNEQFFGPGTRLTVL.

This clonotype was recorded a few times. CDR3 coding DNA: TGTGCCATCAGTTCCGGGGGGTCACAGCACCGCTCCTACAATGAGCAGTTCTTC. Its protein product is CAISSGGSQHRSYNEQFF. The V call is TRBV10-3, the J call TRBJ2-1, with 7 bases lining up with TRBD2. CDR3 length: 18 residues. The germline CDR1 and CDR2 sequences are ENHRY and SYGVKD. Trimming cost V 5 bases and J 0 bases; bases outside gene matches: 13.

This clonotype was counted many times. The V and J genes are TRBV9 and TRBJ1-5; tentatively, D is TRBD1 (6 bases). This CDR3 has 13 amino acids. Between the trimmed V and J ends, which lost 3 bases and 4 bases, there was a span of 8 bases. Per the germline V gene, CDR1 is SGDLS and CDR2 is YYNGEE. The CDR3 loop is CASSGQENQPQHF. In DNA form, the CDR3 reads TGTGCCAGCAGCGGACAGGAAAATCAGCCCCAGCATTTT.

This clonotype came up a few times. The CDR3 is CASSPRPGTNEKLFF. The CDR3 DNA is TGTGCCAGCAGCCCCCGCCCAGGGACTAATGAAAAACTGTTTTTT. The gene calls are TRBV11-2 and TRBJ1-4; D perhaps matches TRBD1 (5 bases). The V end lost 5 bases, the J end lost 2 bases, and 12 bases lay between the germline ends. The germline gives CDR1 SGHAT, CDR2 FQNNGV. The CDR3 extends over 15 amino acids.